The text below deals with one T cell receptor beta chain. No cognate antigen has been identified for it. No much larger clone exists at a distance of one base, and base qualities are not known. The data were obtained in a study of cytomegalovirus exposure and HLA in healthy donors (dated by TCRdb to the late 2010s). Context from the whole study: An earlier analysis of approximately 600 of the donors reported about 250 Gb of sequence data and approximately 110 million unique TCR beta sequences from 150 million to 200 million T cells. Donor age, sex, ethnicity and CMV serostatus were collected together with the repertoire data. A later genetic analysis used genome-wide SNP genotypes for about 60% of the roughly 700 donors, treating that subset as a discovery cohort. Five DR-DQ haplotypes were handled as single units for association and clustering, since linkage in the cohort was strong. The number of typed donors differed by locus: 629-630 for A, B, C, DRB1 and DQB1; approximately 520 for DQA1; approximately 600 for DPA1; and 450 to 480 for DPB1. The aim of the study was to test whether cataloging public T cell receptors could identify signatures of past pathogen exposure. Using immunosequencing, the study profiled T cell repertoires from roughly 650 subjects and related those repertoires to cytomegalovirus serostatus. In an earlier analysis of 587 of the donors, high-throughput TCR beta sequencing was used to judge whether each TCR beta V gene segment behaved as functional or pseudogenic. All discovery cohort repertoires had been generated using a single sequencing platform. A later analysis re-analyzed previously published TCR beta repertoires from about 600 donors and added high-resolution HLA genotyping to study TCR occurrence patterns. To predict cytomegalovirus infection status, the study combined high-throughput TCR immunosequencing, statistical association of individual TCRs with disease status, and machine learning. Of the roughly 430 genotyped donors, 65% to 90% fell in the genetic ancestry cluster associated with self-reported Caucasian donors. HLA typing covered class I and class II loci at four-digit resolution. Besides the first cohort of 550 to 750 subjects, a separate validation cohort made up of 120 different subjects was used. The later analysis used no new phenotypic data to find candidate immune exposures, relying instead on TCR beta sequences and their occurrence across donors. An early release covering roughly 600 HLA-typed donors comprised approximately 300 gigabases of sequencing data and around 80 million unique TCR sequences. Among some 400 genotyped donors of the cohort, an average of approximately 240,000 unique TCR beta nucleotide sequences were sequenced per donor, roughly a sixth of them non-productive. Overall results and qualifications from the work: In the study, around 160 TCR beta chains were listed as associated with cytomegalovirus. HLA typing was unavailable for some donors at each locus, so association tests used only the typed subset. In a later analysis, TCR association rates were found to vary across HLA loci, with the most associated TCRs seen for DRB1 alleles and the fewest for HLA-C alleles. A later analysis reported that several top co-occurrence clusters appeared linked to parvovirus B19, influenza, CMV and Epstein-Barr virus. Linkage disequilibrium might explain the correlated functional status among segregating V segments, but an unknown experimental factor could not be excluded. Assigning TCR associations to individual alleles was difficult when HLA alleles, especially DR and DQ, strongly co-occurred. A later analysis found that HLA-associated TCR beta chains were more clonally expanded and had lower generation probabilities than equally common non-associated chains. Presence/absence analyses assumed roughly uniform sequencing depth across donors, an assumption that may not hold. In a later analysis, most CMV-associated TCR beta chains were found to appear HLA-restricted, with HLA associations seemingly driven largely by CMV exposure. Most TCR sequences were observed very rarely across donors, whereas some public TCRs were present in many individuals. A further reported finding was that TCR beta sequences accurately predicted the HLA-A and HLA-B alleles for most subjects in the first cohort. A group of highly shared sequence variants was considered likely to be a technical artifact of the sequencing pipeline. The authors suggested that the approach could potentially be extended to other disease states and immunological phenotypes. Because counts were too low, approximately 15 rarely observed V segments, including chromosome 9 orphons, were excluded from the earlier analysis of several hundred of the donors. The classifier was reported to diagnose cytomegalovirus status with high specificity and sensitivity in both the original cohort and the validation cohort. This cohort had only TCR beta chains sequenced, and the lack of alpha or paired-chain data limited which features could be detected. For the cohort, immune exposure information was limited to CMV serostatus. Broadly in line with IMGT annotations, most TCR beta V segments showed up in productive rearrangements about 87% or about 30% of the time in an earlier analysis of 450 to 600 of the donors. According to a later genetic analysis, donors in an Asian-associated ancestry cluster had fewer N-insertions in productive TCRs than the roughly 660-donor mean. A later genetic analysis associated a missense DCLRE1C variant with V-gene and J-gene trimming of TCR beta chains, and an independent cohort replicated the association. In a later analysis, over 15,000 TCR beta sequences were associated with specific HLA alleles at a false discovery rate of 0.05. Three of the identified cytomegalovirus-associated TCR beta chains were confirmed in vitro to be specific for cytomegalovirus antigens. Some IMGT-functional V segments, including TRBV6-2 and TRBV6-3, could not be distinguished by the 87-base-pair reads and were therefore excluded.

The cohort comprised more than 550 healthy bone marrow donors. Cohort members were all nominally healthy when sampled, although unrecorded immune exposures were likely present. The donor was CMV seronegative and was included in the group of about 400 seronegative cohort members. A peripheral blood sample was provided by each donor, and peripheral blood mononuclear cells were used for TCR beta sequencing. Genomic DNA was extracted from the blood cell samples with the Qiagen DNeasy Blood Extraction Kit. The CDR3 sequence holds 15 residues, the cysteine and phenylalanine included. This entry keeps only the CDR3 DNA: 45 bases, framed from base 1. Via the germline V gene (reference sequence), CDR1 is LNHDA and CDR2 SQIVND. V is pared back by 6 bases and J by 0 bases, with 9 bases lying between the germline termini. Preparation of the library involved the immunoSEQ multiplex PCR assay. For the multiplex PCR, a mixture combining 60 forward primers for TCR Vbeta segments and 13 reverse primers for TCR Jbeta segments was used. A multiplex PCR assay on genomic DNA amplified the CDR3 region of rearranged TCR beta genes. On the Illumina HiSeq System, the amplified TCR beta libraries were sequenced as 87-base-pair reads. On the authors' methods: In a later analysis, some 80 million unique TCR beta chains were counted across the roughly 610 repertoires, and approximately 9.9 million of these chains were shared by at least two donors. Raw reads were error-corrected and collapsed into unique sequences with a nearest-neighbor algorithm that merged closely related sequences to remove PCR and sequencing errors. Alignment of CDR3 sequences to IMGT reference sequences was used to assign V, D and J gene segments. For a sequence to be retained, at least a six-nucleotide match to both a V gene segment and a J gene segment was required. A rearrangement was called productive if the CDR3 had no stop codons and remained in frame with V and J, and every other rearrangement was called non-productive. Following IMGT convention, CDR3 was defined as the stretch from the second conserved V-encoded cysteine to the conserved J-encoded phenylalanine. Sequences without an unambiguous match to a single V gene segment were excluded from the earlier analysis of approximately 560 of the donors. In an earlier analysis of 500 to 750 of the donors, V segments were called functional above 56.7% productive rearrangements and were called segregating when the between-donor standard deviation exceeded 5%. To diagnose cytomegalovirus status from the catalog of TCR beta chain sequences, a statistical classification framework was built. A later analysis assigned V and J genes by comparing TCR nucleotide sequences with IMGT/GENE-DB human TR gene sequences. The TCRdist pipeline was used in a later analysis to assign CDR3 sequences and most-parsimonious VDJ recombination scenarios. A later analysis defined each TCR beta chain by its CDR3 amino acid sequence plus V-gene family, and excluded reads lacking a unique V-gene family. A later analysis removed several hundred highly shared, low-generation-probability nucleotide sequences to deal with suspected cross-contamination and a sequencing artifact. In a later analysis, a clonal expansion index was calculated for each public chain from normalized within-repertoire ranks of inferred template counts. Generation probabilities in a later analysis came from a VDJ recombination model fitted to out-of-frame rearrangements, and those results were checked against IGoR. In a later analysis, TCR-TCR, TCR-HLA and TCR-CMV co-occurrence was scored with hypergeometric tests, and a repertoire-size bias correction was applied to TCR pairs. False discovery rates were estimated in a later analysis by permuting HLA or CMV assignments 20 times. In a later analysis, co-occurring TCRs were grouped using DBSCAN, and TCRdist sequence similarity was added for clustering within HLA-allele-positive subsets. For co-occurrence clustering, repertoires with fewer than 30,000 or more than 120,000 public chains were excluded, along with 5 or 6 repertoires with anomalous nucleotide sharing. This immuneACCESS table, as held by TCRdb, lists in-frame sequences with V and J called but not all clones. Of the missing ones, under half trace to an unresolved V gene in checked studies; the others have no known cause. The V and J calls and clone size are taken from that table; D and trimming were inferred from the DNA. The table for this sample lists around 140,000 clones; roughly 79% of them were counted only once. The ten top clones hold about 1.6% of the sample.

This receptor was taken from a woman aged 18 to 35 in good health and CMV-seronegative. Sequenced sample: PBMCs. Here the chain combines TRBV19 and TRBJ2-6; TRBD1 might be the D gene, on 6 matching bases. The CDR3 corresponds to CASRGTPSGANVLTF. The DNA sequence reads TGTGCCAGTAGGGGGACACCCTCTGGGGCCAACGTCCTGACTTTC.